These 16 T cell receptor beta chains share one sample of origin, sequenced in a study of blood T cell repertoires in COVID-19 (dated by TCRdb to between 2020 and 2021). The library was produced with the immunoSEQ multiplex PCR assay. TCRdb obtained this table from immuneACCESS and retained in-frame rearrangements with V and J assigned. These tables miss some clones; where compared with another copy, unresolved V genes account for less than half of the shortfall, and the remainder is unexplained. Recorded for this sample are about 190,000 clones; around 80% of them occurred a single time. 17% of the sample is taken by the ten largest. Material: PBMCs or T cells enriched from blood (not recorded which). Receptor source: a woman aged 45-60 years with acute COVID-19.

The V call is TRBV6-5, the J call TRBJ1-2; D is uncertain. Trimming pared 5 bases from V and 1 base from J, leaving 5 bases between. CDR1 MNHEY and CDR2 SVGAGI come from the germline V gene. The CDR3 runs 12 residues. The CDR3 sequence: CASSTHNYGYTF. CDR3 DNA sequence: TGTGCCAGCAGTACACATAACTATGGCTACACCTTC.

Only a few counts were recorded for this clone. The rearrangement links TRBV7-2 to TRBJ1-5; the D is unclear. Germline CDR1 SGHTA, CDR2 FQGNSA. V was trimmed by 3 bases and J by 4 bases, leaving 7 bases between them. The CDR3 covers 13 residues. CDR3 loop: CASSFDTNQPQHF. CDR3 coding DNA: TGTGCCAGCAGCTTTGACACTAATCAGCCCCAGCATTTT. The full variable domain, with the rest looked up from reference TRBV7-2 and TRBJ1-5, is GAGVSQSPSNKVTEKGKDVELRCDPISGHTALYWYRQSLGQGLEFLIYFQGNSAPDKSGLPSDRFSAERTGGSVSTLTIQRTQQEDSAVYLCASSFDTNQPQHFGDGTRLSIL.

This chain uses TRBV2 with TRBJ2-7; no reliable D call. Germline-derived CDR1 and CDR2 are SNHLY and FYNNEI. The CDR3 extends over 14 amino acids. Written as DNA, the CDR3 is TGCGCCAGCAGTGAAGGTCCTACCTCCTACGAGCAGTACGTC. Encoded protein: CASSEGPTSYEQYV.

The rearrangement joins TRBV10-3 to TRBJ1-1, with 7 nucleotides matching TRBD1. The CDR3 totals 13 residues. Germline V lookup: CDR1 ENHRY, CDR2 SYGVKD. V shed 10 bases, J shed 1 base, and the junction held 6 bases outside the gene matches. CDR3 DNA sequence: TGTGCCACGCGACAGGGCCAGAACACTGAAGCTTTCTTT. This sequence encodes CATRQGQNTEAFF.

The table lists this clone with a few counts. This rearrangement joins TRBV28 to TRBJ2-7; 9 bases match TRBD1. Trimming removed 4 bases from V and 5 bases from J; junction bases left unmatched: 6. In germline, CDR1 is MDHEN, CDR2 SYDVKM. This CDR3 has 14 amino acids. Written as DNA, the CDR3 is TGTGCCAGCAGTTGGGGGACAGGGCTCAACGAGCAGTACGTC. It yields the protein CASSWGTGLNEQYV.

CDR3 in DNA: TGTGCCAGCAGCCAGCGGGGAACCTACAATGAGCAGTTCTTC. It yields the protein CASSQRGTYNEQFF. The rearrangement links TRBV27 to TRBJ2-1; TRBD2 aligns across 7 bases. CDR1 MNHEY and CDR2 SMNVEV come from the germline V gene (reference sequence). The trim removed 6 bases at V and 2 bases at J, leaving 4 bases unmatched. The CDR3 spans 14 residues.

This clone was counted a few times. The chain joins TRBV4-1 to TRBJ1-5; tentatively, D is TRBD1 (6 bases). With 4 bases removed from V and 1 base from J, the gap between germline ends came to 14 bases. The CDR3 loop spans 16 amino acids. Germline CDR1 reads MGHRA; CDR2 reads YSYEKL. For the CDR3, the DNA is TGCGCCAGCAGCCCAGTGGTGGGGGCGAGCAATCAGCCCCAGCATTTT. It translates to CASSPVVGASNQPQHF.

This clone appeared many times. This sequence joins TRBV27 and TRBJ2-2, with a weak D call TRBD1 (6 bases). Trimming shortened V by 7 bases and J by 8 bases, and 20 bases separated the two germline ends. CDR1 is MNHEY and CDR2 is SMNVEV in the germline V gene (reference sequence). The CDR3 extends over 15 amino acids. The CDR3 region is CASKRERTVLGELFF. CDR3 coding DNA: TGTGCCAGCAAAAGGGAGCGGACAGTCCTAGGGGAGCTGTTTTTT.

The rearrangement joins TRBV16 to TRBJ2-4; 11 nucleotides agree with TRBD1. The CDR3 has 21 residues. Germline CDR1 reads KGHSY; CDR2 reads FQNENV. J gave up 0 bases and V 4 bases, and 17 bases lay outside the gene matches. The DNA for the CDR3 is TGTGCCAGCAGCCTACATCGGACATTACGGGGACAGGGGGTAGCCAAAAACATTCAGTACTTC. This translates into CASSLHRTLRGQGVAKNIQYF.

The chain is built from TRBV7-9 and TRBJ2-2; 7 bases agree with TRBD1. The germline gives CDR1 SEHNR, CDR2 FQNEAQ (reference sequence). The CDR3 has 16 amino acids. The trim removed 5 bases at V and 0 bases at J, leaving 6 bases unmatched. The CDR3 sequence is CASSRRQGSNTGELFF. For the CDR3, the DNA is TGTGCCAGCAGCCGGAGACAGGGCTCGAACACCGGGGAGCTGTTTTTT. The full variable domain, completed using reference TRBV7-9 and TRBJ2-2, is DTGVSQNPRHKITKRGQNVTFRCDPISEHNRLYWYRQTLGQGPEFLTYFQNEAQLEKSRLLSDRFSAERPKGSFSTLEIQRTEQGDSAMYLCASSRRQGSNTGELFFGEGSRLTVL.

The chain combines TRBV5-6 with TRBJ1-4; D gene unclear. Germline CDR1 SGHDT, CDR2 YYEEEE. The CDR3 has 14 residues. Trimming took off 6 bases at V and 10 bases at J, with 19 bases between the two ends. The CDR3: CASTESAIDGKLFF. CDR3 DNA sequence: TGTGCCAGCACCGAGTCAGCGATAGACGGAAAACTGTTTTTT.

This chain connects TRBV7-8 to TRBJ2-5; D gene ambiguous. Germline V CDR1 and CDR2: SGHVS, FQNEAQ. This CDR3 is built from 14 residues. The ends were cut back, 2 bases at V and 0 bases at J, with 7 bases in the middle. CDR3 residues: CASSLLQNQETQYF. As DNA, the CDR3 is TGTGCCAGCAGCTTACTACAGAACCAAGAGACCCAGTACTTC.

The J gene is TRBJ1-2, the V gene TRBV4-1, with D possibly matching TRBD1 (6 bases). CDR1 and CDR2 (germline): MGHRA, YSYEKL. The CDR3 is 14 residues long. Trimming pared 1 base from V and 5 bases from J, leaving 11 bases between. CDR3 amino acids: CASSQGQAQYGYTF. The CDR3 nucleotides read TGCGCCAGCAGCCAAGGACAGGCCCAGTATGGCTACACCTTC.

V usage is TRBV7-9 and J usage is TRBJ1-6, with 9 bases lining up with TRBD1. This CDR3 contains 12 residues. The ends lost 6 bases at V and 14 bases at J; junction bases unmatched: 5. Germline CDR1 SEHNR, CDR2 FQNEAQ (reference sequence). The CDR3 DNA follows: TGTGCCAGCAGTTCACAGGGGGCCACCCTCCACTTT. Protein sequence: CASSSQGATLHF. Complete variable domain (other parts from reference TRBV7-9 and TRBJ1-6): DTGVSQNPRHKITKRGQNVTFRCDPISEHNRLYWYRQTLGQGPEFLTYFQNEAQLEKSRLLSDRFSAERPKGSFSTLEIQRTEQGDSAMYLCASSSQGATLHFGNGTRLTVT.

The sample holds a few counts of this clone. The V call is TRBV7-2, the J call TRBJ1-1; 9 positions match TRBD1. The length of the CDR3 is 15 residues. The ends lost 5 bases at V and 2 bases at J; junction bases unmatched: 6. The V gene's germline CDR1 is SGHTA and CDR2 FQGNSA. CDR3 loop: CASSRTGGSNTEAFF. CDR3 DNA: TGTGCCAGCAGCCGTACAGGGGGCTCTAACACTGAAGCTTTCTTT. The variable domain in full, completed from reference TRBV7-2 and TRBJ1-1, reads GAGVSQSPSNKVTEKGKDVELRCDPISGHTALYWYRQSLGQGLEFLIYFQGNSAPDKSGLPSDRFSAERTGGSVSTLTIQRTQQEDSAVYLCASSRTGGSNTEAFFGQGTRLTVV.

This chain connects TRBV7-2 to TRBJ1-2; D is unresolved. The CDR3 has 14 amino acids. CDR1 is SGHTA and CDR2 is FQGNSA in the germline V gene. V lost 3 bases and J lost 7, with 15 bases in between. The CDR3 bases are TGTGCCAGCAGCTTTGAACGAAGACTAGGTGGCTACACCTTC. Residues: CASSFERRLGGYTF.